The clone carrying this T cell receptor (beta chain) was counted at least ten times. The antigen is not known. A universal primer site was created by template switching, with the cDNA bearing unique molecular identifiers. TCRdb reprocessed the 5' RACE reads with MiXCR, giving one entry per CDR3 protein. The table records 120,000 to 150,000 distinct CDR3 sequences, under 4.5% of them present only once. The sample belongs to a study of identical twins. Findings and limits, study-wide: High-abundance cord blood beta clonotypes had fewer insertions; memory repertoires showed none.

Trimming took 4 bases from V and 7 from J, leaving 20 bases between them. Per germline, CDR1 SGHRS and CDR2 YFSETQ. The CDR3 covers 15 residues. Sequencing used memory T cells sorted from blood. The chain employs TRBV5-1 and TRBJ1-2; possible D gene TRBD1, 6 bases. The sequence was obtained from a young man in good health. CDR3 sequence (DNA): TGCGCCAGCAGCGCCAGCTCACAGGGAACCTTTGGCTACACCTTC. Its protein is CASSASSQGTFGYTF.